The T cell receptor (beta chain) under discussion was sequenced for a study of identical twins. The cDNA had a unique molecular identifier and a template-switch universal primer site. TCRdb itself ran the 5' RACE reads through MiXCR, one entry per CDR3 protein. The repertoire holds approximately 590,000 distinct CDR3 sequences, with around 9.6% as singletons. V lost 7 bases to trimming and J lost 4 bases, with 6 bases between them. The germline CDR1 and CDR2 sequences are DFQATT and SNEGSKA (reference sequence). The CDR3 spans 10 residues. The table lists this clonotype with many counts. This sample also belongs to another study, concerning yellow fever vaccine responses in identical twins.

Sequencing was done on a sample of PBMCs. This chain uses TRBV20-1 with TRBJ2-3; D is unresolved. The receptor's source is a woman younger than 30 in good health. The CDR3 DNA reads as TGCAGTGTCCCGTCAGATACGCAGTATTTT. This translates into CSVPSDTQYF.